This T cell receptor (beta chain) was found in a study of beta chain features in type 1 diabetes. This clone appeared a single time. Its antigen is unknown. Sequencing targeted expressed TCRB transcripts, as all isolated RNA had been reverse transcribed. The repertoire was sequenced with immunoSEQ multiplex PCR; TCRdb's copy has only in-frame clones and lacks some. The sample comprises about 650,000 clones, around 11% of which are singletons, and around 0.12% rests with the top ten. Study results and limitations: All four CD4+ subsets of Type 1 diabetes patients contained TCRB CDR3s that were moderately but significantly shorter.

The sequence was obtained from a man aged 25-45 years with type 1 diabetes. Sequencing input: naive CD4+ T cells from blood.

CDR3 loop: CASSQGAGDSGANVLTF. DNA of the CDR3: TGTGCCAGCAGCCAAGGGGCAGGGGATTCTGGGGCCAACGTCCTGACTTTC. This chain uses TRBV4-2 with TRBJ2-6; a possible D gene is TRBD1 (6 bases). The CDR3 covers 17 residues. With 1 base removed from V and 1 base from J, the gap between germline ends came to 11 bases. CDR1 is LGHNA, CDR2 YNFKEQ, per germline.